This TCR beta chain is drawn from a study of blood T cell repertoires in COVID-19. Across the study: Specimens from acute and convalescent COVID-19 originated in the United States, Italy and Spain. Sources were T cells, B-cell-depleted T cells, or PBMCs; the material itself was cDNA or gDNA.

Authors' processing steps: Amplifying reference gene primers gave estimates of nucleated cell counts. Assay: immunoSEQ multiplex PCR; the TCRdb copy retains only in-frame clones and omits some. V, J and clone size derive from that table, while D and trimming were established from the DNA sequence. The sample lists 130,000 or so clones; about four fifths were seen once. Trimming stripped 4 bases from V and 0 bases from J, with 11 bases between. There are 15 residues in the CDR3. Germline V gene sequence: CDR1 MGHRA, CDR2 YSYEKL. The sequencing sample was made of peripheral blood. This chain joins TRBV4-1 and TRBJ2-3; TRBD1 is a possible D gene (5 bases). This sequence originates from a human donor in a cohort sampled during active COVID-19. The DNA of the CDR3 is TGCGCCAGCAGCCTTGGGGCCTATAGCACAGATACGCAGTATTTT. Translation gives CASSLGAYSTDTQYF.